This passage covers 21 T cell receptor beta chains from one sample sequenced in a study. TCRdb analysed the RT-PCR reads with MiXCR anew, one entry per CDR3 protein. The profile shows approximately 720,000 distinct CDR3 sequences, approximately 15% of them singletons. Sample: memory CD4+ T cells from blood. These receptor sequences come from a female donor in good health, serving as a healthy control.

This clonotype has a handful of counts. The gene calls are TRBV20-1 and TRBJ1-1; D perhaps matches TRBD1 (5 bases). Germline V gives CDR1 DFQATT, CDR2 SNEGSKA (reference sequence). Trimming took 3 bases from V and 3 from J, leaving 20 bases between them. The CDR3 contains 16 residues. This CDR3 is CSASSSGGITDTEAFF. Written as DNA, the CDR3 is TGCAGTGCTAGCTCGTCGGGGGGTATTACGGACACTGAAGCTTTCTTT.

This clonotype was found a few times. The chain joins TRBV20-1 to TRBJ2-1; D is ambiguous. The CDR3 is 10 residues long. Germline assignment: CDR1 DFQATT and CDR2 SNEGSKA (reference sequence). V was trimmed by 5 bases and J by 12 bases, leaving 11 bases between them. CDR3 protein: CSAVRLGQFF. The DNA of the CDR3 is TGCAGTGCTGTGCGACTGGGGCAGTTCTTC.

This clonotype was seen a handful of times. The junction and the germline gene differ at one end; a read error may be behind it. The rearrangement joins TRBV29-1 to TRBJ1-1, with a tentative D call TRBD1 (5 bases). The CDR3 contains 11 residues. From germline, CDR1 is SQVTM and CDR2 ANQGSEA. The DNA of the CDR3 is TGCAGCGTTGACGGAGGGAGGGGAGGCGTCTTT. This encodes CSVDGGRGGVF.

This clonotype was seen more than once but under ten times. CDR3 region: CASGGLGLTDTQYF. DNA of the CDR3: TGTGCCAGCGGGGGACTAGGCCTCACAGATACGCAGTATTTT. This chain uses TRBV9 with TRBJ2-3, with 8 bases lining up with TRBD2. The CDR3 contains 14 residues. V dropped 7 bases and J dropped 2; count of bases not matched to a gene: 6. CDR1 SGDLS and CDR2 YYNGEE come from the germline V gene.

There are a few counts of this clonotype. The V and J genes are TRBV28 and TRBJ2-3; D remains ambiguous. V dropped 8 bases and J dropped 6 bases, with 12 bases sitting between them. CDR1 and CDR2 (germline): MDHEN, SYDVKM. CDR3 length equals 12 residues. The CDR3 protein is CASRKVMDTQYF. As DNA, the CDR3 is TGTGCCAGCCGCAAGGTTATGGATACGCAGTATTTT.

The J gene is TRBJ2-7, the V gene TRBV28; unclear D gene. Germline-derived CDR1 and CDR2 are MDHEN and SYDVKM. Trimming pared 3 bases from V and 2 bases from J, leaving 11 bases between. CDR3 length: 14 residues. CDR3 sequence: CASSLMGNTYEQYF. CDR3 DNA sequence: TGTGCCAGCAGTTTGATGGGAAACACCTACGAGCAGTACTTC.

This clonotype was detected many times. The chain is built from TRBV29-1 and TRBJ1-2, with TRBD1 as a possible D gene (6 bases). The V gene's germline CDR1 is SQVTM and CDR2 ANQGSEA. The CDR3 loop spans 12 amino acids. The CDR3 DNA reads as TGCGGGGGGGCGGAGAACGGCTATGGCTACACCTTC. Encoded protein: CGGAENGYGYTF.

There are a few counts of this clonotype. CDR3 region: CASRPGQSLTFF. The CDR3 bases are TGTGCCAGCAGACCGGGACAAAGCTTGACTTTCTTT. J is TRBJ1-1 and V is TRBV12-3 or TRBV12-4; possibly TRBD1 for D (6 bases). The CDR3 extends over 12 amino acids. Trimming took off 6 bases at V and 12 bases at J, with 17 bases between the two ends.

The rearrangement uses TRBV12-3 or TRBV12-4 and TRBJ1-1; D not certain. Between the trimmed V and J ends, which lost 5 bases and 4 bases, there was a span of 20 bases. The CDR3 runs 16 residues. The CDR3 coding sequence is TGTGCCAGCAGTCCACACCGGGTCCCTCGGAGCACTGAAGCTTTCTTT. This codes for CASSPHRVPRSTEAFF.

A word on this clonotype: Being one base from a much bigger clone, this may be a read error. V is TRBV6-6 and J is TRBJ2-7; D remains unclear. There are 14 residues in the CDR3. Germline V CDR1 and CDR2: MNHNY, SVGAGI (reference sequence). Trimming shortened V by 2 bases and J by 6 bases, and 14 bases separated the two germline ends. The CDR3 loop is CASSYAHQYCEQYF. The CDR3 nucleotides are TGTGCCAGCAGTTACGCCCACCAGTACTGCGAGCAGTACTTC.

Comments on this clonotype: An end of the junction differs from the germline gene, which may be a read error. V and J are TRBV5-1 and TRBJ2-3; 7 bases are shared with TRBD2. This CDR3 region has 16 residues. CDR1 is SGHRS and CDR2 is YFSETQ in the germline V gene. In nucleotides, the CDR3 is TGCGCCGGCAGCTTGGTTGGCGGGAGTGTGGCAGATACGCAGTATTTT. Translating it yields CAGSLVGGSVADTQYF. Drawing the rest from reference TRBV5-1 and TRBJ2-3, the complete variable domain is KAGVTQTPRYLIKTRGQQVTLSCSPISGHRSVSWYQQTPGQGLQFLFEYFSETQRNKGNFPGRFSGRQFSNSRSEMNVSTLELGDSALYLCAGSLVGGSVADTQYFGPGTRLTVL.

This rearrangement joins TRBV2 to TRBJ2-3; 14 nucleotides agree with TRBD2. V lost 0 bases to trimming and J lost 1 base; unmatched junction nucleotides: 6. CDR3 size: 19 residues. Germline V lookup: CDR1 SNHLY, CDR2 FYNNEI. The CDR3 loop is CASSEAGSGLAGGTDTQYF. The CDR3 DNA is TGTGCCAGCAGTGAAGCGGGGTCGGGACTAGCGGGAGGCACAGATACGCAGTATTTT. The full variable domain, completed using reference TRBV2 and TRBJ2-3, is EPEVTQTPSHQVTQMGQEVILRCVPISNHLYFYWYRQILGQKVEFLVSFYNNEISEKSEIFDDQFSVERPDGSNFTLKIRSTKLEDSAMYFCASSEAGSGLAGGTDTQYFGPGTRLTVL.

V and J are TRBV6-2 or TRBV6-3 and TRBJ1-1; D gene ambiguous. The germline gives CDR1 MNHEY, CDR2 SVGEGT. V was trimmed by 0 bases and J by 9 bases, leaving 11 bases between them. This CDR3 has 13 amino acids. The CDR3: CASSYSRQNQAFF. Written as DNA, the CDR3 is TGTGCCAGCAGTTACTCGAGACAAAATCAAGCTTTCTTT.

This clonotype was seen a few times. V is TRBV9 and J is TRBJ2-1, with TRBD2 identical over 9 bases. The junction had 20 bases not matched to a gene; V was cut back by 3 bases and J by 7 bases. From germline, CDR1 is SGDLS and CDR2 YYNGEE. This CDR3 contains 19 residues. The CDR3 protein is CASSAKIGASSGAGNEQFF. Written as DNA, the CDR3 is TGTGCCAGCAGCGCCAAAATAGGGGCGTCTAGCGGGGCGGGGAATGAGCAGTTCTTC.

In this sample, this clonotype turned up a few times. The genes are TRBV7-2 and TRBJ1-4; D is perhaps TRBD1 (5 bases). Trimming removed 4 bases from V and 6 bases from J, with 12 bases in between. Germline loops: CDR1 SGHTA, CDR2 FQGNSA. The CDR3 contains 14 residues. The CDR3 is CASSSDTADEKLFF. The CDR3 DNA is TGTGCCAGCAGCTCGGACACTGCGGATGAAAAACTGTTTTTT.

This clonotype was seen many times. The CDR3 sequence is CASSAHSRLTGNTIYF. DNA of the CDR3: TGTGCCAGCAGCGCTCACTCCCGGCTAACTGGAAACACCATATATTTT. This chain links TRBV9 with TRBJ1-3; D is unclear. This CDR3 has 16 residues. The germline gives CDR1 SGDLS, CDR2 YYNGEE. V shed 3 bases and J shed 2 bases, with 15 bases lying between them.

The chain links TRBV9 to TRBJ2-7, with 14 bases identical to TRBD2. Germline V gives CDR1 SGDLS, CDR2 YYNGEE. This CDR3 region has 15 residues. V trimming: 1 base; J trimming: 5 bases; junction bases outside the gene matches: 2. The CDR3 DNA reads TGTGCCAGCAGCGTACAGGGACTAGCGGGAGACGAGCAGTACTTC. This gives the protein CASSVQGLAGDEQYF.

This clonotype has just a few counts. This rearrangement joins TRBV20-1 to TRBJ1-1; D gene unclear. The CDR3 sequence is 13 residues long. V was pared by 0 bases and J by 3 bases, with 8 bases between. CDR1 is DFQATT and CDR2 is SNEGSKA in the germline V gene (reference sequence). CDR3 nucleotide sequence: TGCAGTGCTAGAGAGACGCGTTACACTGAAGCTTTCTTT. As protein: CSARETRYTEAFF.

This clonotype was observed a few times. This chain connects TRBV18 to TRBJ2-7; maybe TRBD1 (6 bases). V lost 3 bases, J lost 6 bases, and 18 bases lay in between. This CDR3 region has 15 residues. The germline V gene encodes CDR1 KGHSH and CDR2 LQKENI. The CDR3 nucleotides are TGTGCCAGCTCACCGGGTCCGCAAACCAGGGGCGAGCAGTACTTC. It specifies CASSPGPQTRGEQYF.

The rearrangement joins TRBV7-9 to TRBJ1-1, with 9 nucleotides matching TRBD1. V lost 5 bases, J lost 0 bases, and 7 bases stayed unmatched. The CDR3 contains 16 residues. Germline lookup yields CDR1 SEHNR and CDR2 FQNEAQ (reference sequence). CDR3 loop: CASSKRQGVLNTEAFF. The CDR3 coding sequence is TGTGCCAGCAGCAAGCGACAGGGGGTATTGAACACTGAAGCTTTCTTT.

CDR3: CASKPGGWGPVEEQFF. The DNA of the CDR3 is TGTGCCAGCAAGCCCGGGGGGTGGGGGCCAGTAGAGGAGCAGTTCTTC. The chain links TRBV28 to TRBJ2-1; a possible D gene is TRBD2 (7 bases). The germline gives CDR1 MDHEN, CDR2 SYDVKM. V was clipped by 7 bases and J by 10 bases, with 26 bases between them. CDR3 length: 16 amino acids.